Below are 25 T cell receptor beta chains sequenced from a single sample in a study of shared clonotypes between healthy human individuals. Assay: immunoSEQ multiplex PCR; the TCRdb copy retains only in-frame clones and omits some. This sample has some 470,000 clones, with approximately 80% found just once. Sequencing used PBMCs. These TCRs come from a middle-aged woman in good health. Some clones in this sample may be carry-over from other donors' samples.

The V and J genes are TRBV4-2 and TRBJ2-5, with a weak D call TRBD1 (5 bases). Germline CDR1 is LGHNA and CDR2 is YNFKEQ. V shed 4 bases and J shed 4 bases, with 16 bases lying between them. There are 15 residues in the CDR3. CDR3 region: CASSPGAERLETQYF. The CDR3 DNA sequence: TGTGCCAGCAGCCCTGGGGCCGAGCGACTAGAGACCCAGTACTTC.

The rearrangement joins TRBV30 to TRBJ2-7, with TRBD2 identical over 8 bases. V trimming: 4 bases; J trimming: 7 bases; junction bases outside the gene matches: 9. The CDR3 contains 13 residues. Germline V gene data show CDR1 as GTSNPN and CDR2 as SVGIG (reference sequence). CDR3 bases: TGTGCCTGGACAGCGGGAGCCAGTGGGGAGCAGTACTTC. It codes for CAWTAGASGEQYF. The variable domain in full, completed from reference TRBV30 and TRBJ2-7, reads SQTIHQWPATLVQPVGSPLSLECTVEGTSNPNLYWYRQAAGRGLQLLFYSVGIGQISSEVPQNLSASRPQDRQFILSSKKLLLSDSGFYLCAWTAGASGEQYFGPGTRLTVT.

The count of this clone is one. V is TRBV6-4 and J is TRBJ2-1, with 7 bases identical to TRBD2. V was pared by 8 bases and J by 8 bases, with 18 bases of the junction left unmatched. CDR3 size: 16 residues. Germline-derived CDR1 and CDR2 are MRHNA and SNTAGT. The CDR3, as DNA: TGTGCCAGCTCCTACCGATTCGGGAGGAAGGACCATGAGCAGTTCTTC. Protein: CASSYRFGRKDHEQFF.

The chain employs TRBV5-6 and TRBJ2-3; the D gene is possibly TRBD1 (6 bases). CDR1 is SGHDT, CDR2 YYEEEE, per germline. CDR3 length equals 15 residues. Deletions cut 4 bases from V and 2 bases from J, with 14 bases between. DNA of the CDR3: TGTGCCAGCAGCGGGGTAGGGGGTGCCACAGATACGCAGTATTTT. Protein product: CASSGVGGATDTQYF.

A single count supports this clone. Within the sample, other DNA sequences also encode this same CDR3. V gene TRBV19 combines with J gene TRBJ2-7; the match to TRBD2 covers 7 bases. The CDR3 contains 15 residues. The J segment lost 2 bases and the V segment lost 1 base, leaving 5 bases of the junction unmatched. Germline V gene lookup returns CDR1 LNHDA and CDR2 SQIVND (reference sequence). The DNA of the CDR3 is TGTGCCAGTAGTATAGGCCTAGCGGAAACCTACGAGCAGTACTTC. It specifies CASSIGLAETYEQYF.

The chain recombines TRBV19 with TRBJ1-1, with D maybe TRBD1 (6 bases). The CDR3 contains 13 residues. Germline assignment: CDR1 LNHDA and CDR2 SQIVND (reference sequence). Deletions cut 3 bases from V and 3 bases from J, with 8 bases between. CDR3 nucleotides: TGTGCCAGTAGTATGAGGGGGGACACTGAAGCTTTCTTT. It codes for CASSMRGDTEAFF. Looking up the rest from reference TRBV19 and TRBJ1-1 gives the full variable domain: DGGITQSPKYLFRKEGQNVTLSCEQNLNHDAMYWYRQDPGQGLRLIYYSQIVNDFQKGDIAEGYSVSREKKESFPLTVTSAQKNPTAFYLCASSMRGDTEAFFGQGTRLTVV.

This sequence joins TRBV11-2 and TRBJ1-2; D is ambiguous. Trimming pared 7 bases from V and 4 bases from J, leaving 19 bases between. Germline V gene data show CDR1 as SGHAT and CDR2 as FQNNGV. This CDR3 is built from 15 residues. CDR3 protein: CASTPTPGGVYGYTF. The DNA for the CDR3 is TGTGCCAGCACCCCAACCCCGGGCGGTGTCTATGGCTACACCTTC.

This rearrangement joins TRBV29-1 to TRBJ2-2; TRBD1 matches 10 bases. The germline V gene encodes CDR1 SQVTM and CDR2 ANQGSEA. Trimming cost V 6 bases and J 1 base; bases outside gene matches: 11. The CDR3 is made up of 17 amino acids. Here the CDR3 DNA reads TGCAGCGTGGCTAATCCGGGACAGGGGCGGAACACCGGGGAGCTGTTTTTT. Translated, it gives CSVANPGQGRNTGELFF.

The chain employs TRBV10-2 and TRBJ2-7; unclear D gene. V lost 3 bases, J lost 8 bases, and 11 bases lay in between. Germline assignment: CDR1 WSHSY and CDR2 SAAADI. The CDR3 loop spans 12 amino acids. The CDR3 coding sequence is TGCGCCAGCAGTGAATATAGGATACAGCAGTACTTC. Its protein product is CASSEYRIQQYF.

The V gene is TRBV11-2, the J gene TRBJ2-5; 7 bases line up with TRBD2. The CDR3 has 16 amino acids. From germline, CDR1 is SGHAT and CDR2 FQNNGV. The J segment lost 4 bases and the V segment lost 1 base, leaving 9 bases of the junction unmatched. CDR3 nucleotides: TGTGCCAGCAGCTTAGTCGGCGGGAGCAATGGAGAGACCCAGTACTTC. Protein sequence: CASSLVGGSNGETQYF.

This clone was observed a few times. This sequence joins TRBV15 and TRBJ1-5, with no clear D. The germline V gene encodes CDR1 LNHNV and CDR2 YYDKDF (reference sequence). The CDR3 spans 12 residues. The ends were cut back, 0 bases at V and 3 bases at J, with 0 bases in the middle. The CDR3 DNA follows: TGTGCCACCAGCAGAGACAATCAGCCCCAGCATTTT. This sequence encodes CATSRDNQPQHF.

The rearrangement joins TRBV5-4 to TRBJ2-3; TRBD1 might be the D (6 bases). This CDR3 has 16 amino acids. Trimming cost V 4 bases and J 0 bases, with 15 bases left between them. Germline CDR1 reads SGHNT; CDR2 reads YYREEE (reference sequence). The CDR3 DNA reads TGTGCCAGCAGCGTGCCGGGACAACATAGCACAGATACGCAGTATTTT. This sequence encodes CASSVPGQHSTDTQYF.

The rearrangement links TRBV5-1 to TRBJ2-4, with 9 bases aligning to TRBD1. The V gene's germline CDR1 is SGHRS and CDR2 YFSETQ. With V trimmed by 5 bases and J by 3 bases, 9 bases remained unmatched. The CDR3 is made up of 16 amino acids. In nucleotides, the CDR3 is TGCGCCAGCAGTCCCACAGGGGGCCTGGTCAAAAACATTCAGTACTTC. Its translation: CASSPTGGLVKNIQYF. The entire variable domain, with the rest obtained from reference TRBV5-1 and TRBJ2-4, is as follows: KAGVTQTPRYLIKTRGQQVTLSCSPISGHRSVSWYQQTPGQGLQFLFEYFSETQRNKGNFPGRFSGRQFSNSRSEMNVSTLELGDSALYLCASSPTGGLVKNIQYFGAGTRLSVL.

In this sample, this clone turned up once. The CDR3 protein is CASSPSGRGEKLFF. As DNA, the CDR3 is TGTGCCAGCAGCCCGAGCGGGAGAGGAGAAAAACTGTTTTTT. The rearrangement joins TRBV9 to TRBJ1-4; D uncertain. V lost 4 bases and J 8 bases, leaving 15 bases between the germline ends. CDR1 SGDLS and CDR2 YYNGEE come from the germline V gene. CDR3 length equals 14 residues.

The rearrangement uses TRBV28 and TRBJ2-1, with TRBD2 as a possible D gene (5 bases). This CDR3 has 19 residues. V lost 3 bases to trimming and J lost 6 bases, with 27 bases between them. Germline CDR1 reads MDHEN; CDR2 reads SYDVKM. The CDR3 reads CASSLGSRSGGGLRNEQFF. In DNA form, the CDR3 reads TGTGCCAGCAGTTTGGGTTCCCGATCTGGCGGCGGGTTACGCAATGAGCAGTTCTTC.

This rearrangement joins TRBV27 to TRBJ1-2, with TRBD1 matching 7 bases. The length of the CDR3 is 12 residues. Germline V CDR1 and CDR2: MNHEY, SMNVEV (reference sequence). V trimming: 5 bases; J trimming: 6 bases; junction bases outside the gene matches: 3. CDR3 amino acids: CASSQTGNGYTF. CDR3 coding DNA: TGTGCCAGCAGTCAGACAGGGAATGGCTACACCTTC.

The gene calls are TRBV2 and TRBJ2-2; 9 bases map to TRBD2. The V gene end was trimmed by 11 bases and the J gene end by 6 bases; junction bases not matched to a gene: 7. The V gene's germline CDR1 is SNHLY and CDR2 FYNNEI. CDR3 size: 13 residues. The CDR3 coding sequence is TGTGCCCTAAGCGGGGGGCTAGCCGGGGAGCTGTTTTTT. Its translation is CALSGGLAGELFF.

The chain links TRBV29-1 to TRBJ2-3; 15 bases line up with TRBD2. The trim removed 7 bases at V and 6 bases at J, leaving 14 bases unmatched. The V gene's germline CDR1 is SQVTM and CDR2 ANQGSEA. The CDR3 contains 17 residues. The CDR3 loop reads CSAKTGTSGRSVDTQYF. The CDR3 region has the DNA TGCAGCGCGAAGACCGGGACTAGCGGGAGGTCCGTTGATACGCAGTATTTT.

On this clone itself: Other DNA sequences from this sample encode an identical CDR3 as well. The chain is built from TRBV29-1 and TRBJ2-7, with D perhaps assigned TRBD1 or TRBD2 (7 bases each). CDR1 SQVTM and CDR2 ANQGSEA come from the germline V gene. CDR3 length equals 17 residues. V was cut by 6 bases and J by 1 base, with 25 bases left in between. This CDR3 is CSVETGKSRERSYEQYF. The CDR3 DNA reads TGCAGCGTGGAGACAGGGAAGTCGCGGGAGAGATCCTACGAGCAGTACTTC.

This chain uses TRBV7-2 with TRBJ1-3, with D unclear. The V gene lost 8 bases and the J gene lost 1 base, with 15 bases spanning the gap. CDR3 length: 15 residues. CDR1 SGHTA and CDR2 FQGNSA come from the germline V gene. The CDR3 nucleotides read TGTGCCAGCCGCAGGCCTGGAGGATCTGGAAACACCATATATTTT. This gives the protein CASRRPGGSGNTIYF.

This clone has more than one count but fewer than ten. This chain joins TRBV9 and TRBJ1-1; D might be TRBD1 (5 bases). This CDR3 comprises 15 residues. From germline, CDR1 is SGDLS and CDR2 YYNGEE. Deletions cut 4 bases from V and 4 bases from J, with 17 bases between. CDR3 sequence: CASSKAKWGPTEAFF. Here the CDR3 DNA reads TGTGCCAGCAGCAAGGCCAAGTGGGGACCCACTGAAGCTTTCTTT.

V usage is TRBV2 and J usage is TRBJ2-7; D not resolved. The CDR3 covers 11 residues. Trimming stripped 7 bases from V and 7 bases from J, with 11 bases between. CDR1 is SNHLY and CDR2 is FYNNEI in the germline V gene. CDR3 in amino acids: CASMLAAEQYF. The CDR3 region has the DNA TGTGCCAGCATGCTGGCTGCGGAGCAGTACTTC.

This sequence joins TRBV29-1 and TRBJ1-1, with 7 positions matching TRBD1. V trimming: 5 bases; J trimming: 11 bases; junction bases outside the gene matches: 8. CDR3 length: 11 residues. Germline CDR1 SQVTM, CDR2 ANQGSEA. This CDR3 reads CSVTDRALAFF. For the CDR3, the DNA is TGCAGCGTTACAGACAGGGCGTTGGCTTTCTTT.

The rearrangement joins TRBV6-6 to TRBJ1-3, with a tentative D call TRBD1 (6 bases). Germline V gene lookup returns CDR1 MNHNY and CDR2 SVGAGI (reference sequence). This CDR3 is built from 14 residues. Trimming took 7 bases from V and 1 from J, leaving 11 bases between them. CDR3 amino acids: CASTGTTSGNTIYF. For the CDR3, the DNA is TGTGCCAGCACCGGGACAACATCTGGAAACACCATATATTTT.

The chain carries TRBV10-3 and TRBJ1-2; D gene ambiguous. The V and J ends lost 5 bases and 6 bases respectively, with 19 bases between them. Germline values: CDR1 ENHRY, CDR2 SYGVKD. This CDR3 comprises 15 residues. The DNA of the CDR3 is TGTGCCATCAGTCTGCGACAAACCCAAGGAGATGGCTACACCTTC. The encoded protein is CAISLRQTQGDGYTF.